This entry lists 19 T cell receptor beta chains sequenced from one sample in a study of PD-L1 blockade in urothelial cancer. As to time point: pretreatment peripheral blood. Using immunoSEQ multiplex PCR, the repertoire was profiled, and TCRdb retains in-frame clones only, with some absent. The sample carries fewer than 60,000 clones, around 80% recorded once. Sequenced material: PBMCs, taken around atezolizumab (anti-PD-L1) treatment. These receptors all come from a man in his 70s with urothelial cancer.

The table lists this clone with a few counts. The chain is built from TRBV7-8 and TRBJ1-2; 9 nucleotides align to TRBD1. CDR3 length equals 14 residues. Germline CDR1 and CDR2: SGHVS and FQNEAQ. Unmatched junction bases numbered 5, after V lost 5 bases and J lost 4 bases. CDR3 protein: CASSVRTGVYGYTF. The DNA for the CDR3 is TGTGCCAGCAGCGTCCGGACAGGGGTCTATGGCTACACCTTC.

The genes are TRBV7-9 and TRBJ2-2; 7 bases align to TRBD1. CDR3 length: 15 residues. J lost 4 bases, V lost 5 bases, and 7 bases had no gene match. Per germline, CDR1 SEHNR and CDR2 FQNEAQ (reference sequence). CDR3 region: CASSPDRAGTGELFF. For the CDR3, the DNA is TGTGCCAGCAGCCCAGACAGGGCCGGCACCGGGGAGCTGTTTTTT.

J is TRBJ2-7 and V is TRBV5-1; 11 nucleotides agree with TRBD1. CDR3 length: 14 amino acids. V trimming: 2 bases; J trimming: 6 bases; junction bases outside the gene matches: 4. Germline assignment: CDR1 SGHRS and CDR2 YFSETQ. The CDR3 sequence is CASSFGQGAVEQYF. In nucleotides, the CDR3 is TGCGCCAGCAGCTTCGGACAGGGGGCGGTCGAGCAGTACTTC.

The chain links TRBV11-3 to TRBJ2-6, with 10 bases aligning to TRBD1. Trimming took 1 base from V and 0 from J; bases not matched to a gene: 0. Germline values: CDR1 SGHNT, CDR2 YENEEA. The CDR3 is 17 residues long. CDR3 loop: CASSLGDRGSGANVLTF. CDR3 DNA sequence: TGTGCCAGCAGCTTAGGGGACAGGGGCTCTGGGGCCAACGTCCTGACTTTC.

In its sample, this clone was seen once. This chain links TRBV4-1 with TRBJ2-5; 8 bases are shared with TRBD1. The V gene end was trimmed by 3 bases and the J gene end by 4 bases; junction bases not matched to a gene: 7. CDR1 is MGHRA, CDR2 YSYEKL, per germline. This CDR3 has 15 residues. In nucleotides, the CDR3 is TGCGCCAGCAGCCAGCCCAGGGGGCAGGGAGAGACCCAGTACTTC. Its protein is CASSQPRGQGETQYF.

The rearrangement links TRBV5-4 to TRBJ2-5, with 9 bases fitting TRBD2. CDR1 and CDR2 from the germline V gene are SGHNT and YYREEE (reference sequence). With 4 bases clipped from V and 2 bases from J, the junction kept 15 bases outside the gene matches. The CDR3 has 18 amino acids. This chain's CDR3 is CASSRGGGSGGLQETQYF. CDR3 nucleotide sequence: TGTGCCAGCAGCCGCGGGGGGGGTAGCGGGGGACTTCAAGAGACCCAGTACTTC.

V and J are TRBV7-9 and TRBJ1-1, with TRBD1 identical over 9 bases. Trimming cost V 10 bases and J 5 bases; bases outside gene matches: 8. Germline CDR1 reads SEHNR; CDR2 reads FQNEAQ (reference sequence). The CDR3 spans 13 residues. The CDR3 protein is CAIAGTGRTEAFF. The CDR3 DNA sequence: TGTGCCATTGCTGGGACAGGGAGGACTGAAGCTTTCTTT.

The chain recombines TRBV5-1 with TRBJ2-5; the match to TRBD1 covers 7 bases. The length of the CDR3 is 14 residues. The V and J ends lost 1 base and 0 bases, in that order; junction bases with no gene match: 0. Germline V CDR1 and CDR2: SGHRS, YFSETQ. The CDR3 region has the DNA TGCGCCAGCAGCTTGACAGGGGACCAAGAGACCCAGTACTTC. Amino acid sequence: CASSLTGDQETQYF.

The rearrangement links TRBV27 to TRBJ1-2, with no clear D. The germline CDR1 and CDR2 sequences are MNHEY and SMNVEV (reference sequence). The CDR3 contains 15 residues. The germline V and J ends were trimmed by 2 bases and 4 bases, with 14 bases remaining between them. In nucleotides, the CDR3 is TGTGCCAGCAGTTTAATGGCCCAGAACCTCTATGGCTACACCTTC. Its translation: CASSLMAQNLYGYTF.

The chain combines TRBV2 with TRBJ2-2; 7 bases agree with TRBD1. Trimming removed 6 bases from V and 7 bases from J; junction bases left unmatched: 11. Germline CDR1 is SNHLY and CDR2 is FYNNEI. This CDR3 contains 15 residues. The CDR3 is CASSVQGQNIGELFF. CDR3 nucleotide sequence: TGTGCCAGCAGCGTACAGGGACAGAATATCGGGGAGCTGTTTTTT.

The V gene is TRBV5-6, the J gene TRBJ1-5, with D possibly TRBD1 on 6 matching bases. This CDR3 region has 17 residues. V lost 7 bases and J lost 2, with 22 bases in between. Germline V gives CDR1 SGHDT, CDR2 YYEEEE. In nucleotides, the CDR3 is TGTGCCAGCTCGACAAGTCGGGGGGCTTGGGGCAATCAGCCCCAGCATTTT. Protein: CASSTSRGAWGNQPQHF.

The J gene is TRBJ2-7, the V gene TRBV2; D gene ambiguous. This CDR3 comprises 14 residues. Trimming cost V 4 bases and J 0 bases, with 10 bases left between them. The V gene's germline CDR1 is SNHLY and CDR2 FYNNEI. The CDR3 loop reads CASSGLMSSYEQYF. CDR3 nucleotides: TGTGCCAGCAGTGGTTTAATGAGCTCCTACGAGCAGTACTTC.

The DNA of the CDR3 is TGTGCCAGCTCACCAGCGGGGAACCAAGAGACCCAGTACTTC. This codes for CASSPAGNQETQYF. This chain uses TRBV18 with TRBJ2-5; TRBD2 might be the D (6 bases). Looked up from germline, CDR1 is KGHSH and CDR2 is LQKENI. The CDR3 runs 14 residues. V was trimmed by 2 bases and J by 0 bases, leaving 7 bases between them.

CDR3 nucleotide sequence: TGTGCCAGCAGTTACGGGGCCCTCTCTGGAAACACCATATATTTT. As protein: CASSYGALSGNTIYF. The chain carries TRBV6-6 and TRBJ1-3, with TRBD1 as a possible D gene (5 bases). V was shortened by 2 bases and J by 0 bases, with 8 bases between the two germline ends. The CDR3 contains 15 residues. Germline lookup yields CDR1 MNHNY and CDR2 SVGAGI (reference sequence).

The chain carries TRBV21-1 and TRBJ2-4; the table calls TRBD1, which could not be checked here. TRBV21-1 is a pseudogene. The CDR3 totals 15 residues. CDR3 protein: CANKQGGRRQNIQYF. CDR3 in DNA: TGTGCCAACAAGCAGGGCGGTAGGAGACAAAACATTCAGTACTTC.

By share, this clone counts as medium-sized. V and J are TRBV5-1 and TRBJ2-2, with 7 bases lining up with TRBD1. The V segment lost 2 bases and the J segment 6 bases; nucleotides outside the gene matches: 1. The CDR3 sequence is 13 residues long. Germline V CDR1 and CDR2: SGHRS, YFSETQ. CDR3 DNA sequence: TGCGCCAGCAGCTTAGACAGGGCCGGGGAGCTGTTTTTT. It specifies CASSLDRAGELFF.

The chain links TRBV19 to TRBJ1-4; no clear D gene. Per the germline V gene, CDR1 is LNHDA and CDR2 is SQIVND (reference sequence). V was pared by 5 bases and J by 10 bases, with 11 bases between. There are 12 residues in the CDR3. The CDR3 DNA sequence: TGTGCCAGTAGTCAGGAGGTGGCAAAACTGTTTTTT. Its protein product is CASSQEVAKLFF.

The chain combines TRBV2 with TRBJ2-7, with D possibly matching TRBD2 (5 bases). CDR3 length: 14 amino acids. Between the trimmed V and J ends, which lost 6 bases and 1 base, there was a span of 13 bases. CDR1 and CDR2 (germline): SNHLY, FYNNEI. The chain's CDR3 is CASRAGGGSYEQYF. In DNA form, the CDR3 reads TGTGCCAGCAGGGCCGGAGGTGGGTCCTACGAGCAGTACTTC.

The chain uses TRBV10-1 and TRBJ1-1; maybe TRBD1 (5 bases). Looked up from germline, CDR1 is WNHNN and CDR2 is SYGVQD (reference sequence). The CDR3 has 13 residues. With 10 bases removed from V and 2 bases from J, the gap between germline ends came to 14 bases. CDR3 in amino acids: CATVGGLNTEAFF. The CDR3 nucleotides read TGCGCCACCGTGGGGGGGTTAAACACTGAAGCTTTCTTT.